This entry lists 23 T cell receptor beta chains sequenced from one sample in a study of T cell repertoires in cytomegalovirus infection. Antigens for these TCRs are unknown. TCRdb itself ran the reads through MiXCR, one entry per CDR3 protein. The top ten clones hold 13% of a sample with about a million distinct CDR3 sequences, roughly 30% of them seen once. Here the sequenced sample was cultured CD8+ T cells from PBMCs, taken from culture after CMV antigen stimulation. These receptor sequences come from a human donor in good health (CMV status not recorded). Some clones in this sample may be carry-over from other donors' samples.

The chain has TRBV5-5 and TRBJ2-2; 9 bases are shared with TRBD1. The V and J ends lost 4 bases and 1 base, in that order; junction bases with no gene match: 11. The CDR3 contains 18 residues. CDR1 is SGHKS, CDR2 YYEKEE, per germline (reference sequence). The CDR3 nucleotides are TGTGCCAGCAGCCAAAACCCCGGGACAGGGAGGAACACCGGGGAGCTGTTTTTT. Translating gives CASSQNPGTGRNTGELFF.

This clonotype turned up a few times. The chain combines TRBV4-2 with TRBJ2-5; 13 bases align to TRBD2. The CDR3 length is 22 residues. Germline CDR1 is LGHNA and CDR2 is YNFKEQ. Losses at the gene ends were 0 bases for V and 4 bases for J; bases not matched to a gene: 20. CDR3 region: CASSQDSYALLAGGPGGETQYF. CDR3 nucleotides: TGTGCCAGCAGCCAAGATAGCTACGCCTTACTAGCGGGGGGGCCGGGTGGAGAGACCCAGTACTTC.

This chain links TRBV6-1 with TRBJ1-6; D is possibly TRBD1 (5 bases). The ends were cut back, 2 bases at V and 8 bases at J, with 16 bases in the middle. The CDR3 has 16 amino acids. The germline V gene has CDR1 MNHNS and CDR2 SASEGT. CDR3 region: CASSETAWQGDSPLHF. For the CDR3, the DNA is TGTGCCAGCAGTGAAACCGCGTGGCAAGGGGATTCACCCCTCCACTTT.

This clonotype has just a few counts. The chain joins TRBV6-1 to TRBJ2-7; D is perhaps TRBD2 (7 bases). Germline assignment: CDR1 MNHNS and CDR2 SASEGT. The CDR3 consists of 17 residues. Trimming cost V 8 bases and J 1 base, with 24 bases left between them. The CDR3 reads CASENYRGRGSSYEQYV. The CDR3 DNA reads as TGTGCCAGCGAAAACTATCGGGGGAGGGGGTCTTCCTACGAGCAGTACGTC.

This sequence joins TRBV5-4 and TRBJ2-3; D unclear. CDR1 is SGHNT and CDR2 is YYREEE in the germline V gene (reference sequence). The CDR3 extends over 12 amino acids. The V end lost 2 bases, the J end lost 5 bases, and 6 bases lay between the germline ends. The CDR3 bases are TGTGCCAGCAGCTTCTTTGGAGATACGCAGTATTTT. This translates into CASSFFGDTQYF.

There are a few counts of this clonotype. The chain employs TRBV7-2 and TRBJ2-1; D call uncertain. The germline CDR1 and CDR2 sequences are SGHTA and FQGNSA. The CDR3 is 15 amino acids. With 0 bases removed from V and 2 bases from J, the gap between germline ends came to 8 bases. This CDR3 reads CASSLALVAYNEQFF. CDR3 DNA sequence: TGTGCCAGCAGCTTAGCCTTAGTGGCCTACAATGAGCAGTTCTTC. Combining the CDR3 with reference TRBV7-2 and TRBJ2-1 gives the whole variable domain GAGVSQSPSNKVTEKGKDVELRCDPISGHTALYWYRQSLGQGLEFLIYFQGNSAPDKSGLPSDRFSAERTGGSVSTLTIQRTQQEDSAVYLCASSLALVAYNEQFFGPGTRLTVL.

This clonotype was counted only a few times. The V and J genes are TRBV4-3 and TRBJ2-1; no reliable D call. This CDR3 region has 12 residues. Germline CDR1 is LGHNA and CDR2 is YSLEER. The germline V and J ends were trimmed by 0 bases and 10 bases, with 7 bases remaining between them. The CDR3 here is CASSQDLAEQFF. In DNA form, the CDR3 reads TGCGCCAGCAGCCAAGATTTGGCAGAGCAGTTCTTC.

This sequence joins TRBV6-6 and TRBJ1-3, with D tentatively TRBD1 (6 bases). V lost 5 bases, J lost 0 bases, and 11 bases lay in between. The CDR3 extends over 15 amino acids. Germline assignment: CDR1 MNHNY and CDR2 SVGAGI (reference sequence). CDR3 in DNA: TGTGCCAGCAGTCGCCGGGACAACTCTGGAAACACCATATATTTT. Translation: CASSRRDNSGNTIYF.

This clonotype was picked up a small number of times. The rearrangement links TRBV7-2 to TRBJ1-1, with TRBD1 matching over 9 bases. The CDR3 consists of 14 residues. Germline loops: CDR1 SGHTA, CDR2 FQGNSA. V trimming: 4 bases; J trimming: 8 bases; junction bases outside the gene matches: 8. The CDR3 reads CASSSRDRETEAFF. Here the CDR3 DNA reads TGTGCCAGCAGCTCCCGGGACAGGGAAACCGAAGCTTTCTTT.

The rearrangement joins TRBV4-2 to TRBJ1-2; no definite D call. CDR1 and CDR2 (germline): LGHNA, YNFKEQ. The CDR3 is 15 amino acids. Trimming took off 2 bases at V and 3 bases at J, with 13 bases between the two ends. This chain's CDR3 is CASSQLSRSDYGYTF. CDR3 DNA sequence: TGTGCCAGCAGCCAACTCAGTAGGTCGGACTATGGCTACACCTTC.

The chain employs TRBV12-3 or TRBV12-4 and TRBJ2-1, with TRBD1 matching over 8 bases. Losses at the gene ends were 5 bases for V and 8 bases for J; bases not matched to a gene: 8. CDR3 length: 14 residues. The CDR3 sequence: CASSQDRGNDEQFF. In nucleotides, the CDR3 is TGTGCCAGCAGTCAAGACAGGGGTAATGATGAGCAGTTCTTC.

The chain uses TRBV7-9 and TRBJ1-2; 9 positions agree with TRBD1. The junction had 6 bases not matched to a gene; V was cut back by 1 base and J by 6 bases. This CDR3 contains 15 residues. The V gene's germline CDR1 is SEHNR and CDR2 FQNEAQ (reference sequence). DNA of the CDR3: TGTGCCAGCAGCTTAGGGGGACAGGGAGAAGATGGCTACACCTTC. Translating it yields CASSLGGQGEDGYTF.

This clonotype was seen a few times. The gene calls are TRBV27 and TRBJ2-1; 10 bases line up with TRBD1. This CDR3 spans 18 amino acids. After removal of 0 bases from V and 0 bases from J, the junction contained 5 bases not matched to a gene. The V gene's germline CDR1 is MNHEY and CDR2 SMNVEV (reference sequence). CDR3 DNA sequence: TGTGCCAGCAGTTTATCGGGGACAGGGGCCGTCTCCTACAATGAGCAGTTCTTC. This translates into CASSLSGTGAVSYNEQFF.

There are many counts of this clonotype. This sequence joins TRBV12-3 or TRBV12-4 and TRBJ1-4, with unresolved D. There are 12 residues in the CDR3. Trimming took 4 bases from V and 11 from J, leaving 11 bases between them. The CDR3 nucleotides read TGTGCCAGCAGTTCATGGACGTACAAACTGTTTTTT. Its translation is CASSSWTYKLFF.

The J gene is TRBJ1-5, the V gene TRBV7-9; no reliable D call. The CDR3 sequence is 13 residues long. Germline values: CDR1 SEHNR, CDR2 FQNEAQ (reference sequence). With 5 bases removed from V and 8 bases from J, the gap between germline ends came to 13 bases. The CDR3 region is CASSPLNREPQHF. The CDR3 DNA is TGTGCCAGCAGCCCCTTAAATCGGGAGCCCCAGCATTTT. Drawing the rest from reference TRBV7-9 and TRBJ1-5, the complete variable domain is DTGVSQNPRHKITKRGQNVTFRCDPISEHNRLYWYRQTLGQGPEFLTYFQNEAQLEKSRLLSDRFSAERPKGSFSTLEIQRTEQGDSAMYLCASSPLNREPQHFGDGTRLSIL.

The chain recombines TRBV19 with TRBJ2-1; 9 bases match TRBD1. The CDR3 covers 14 residues. The J segment lost 6 bases and the V segment lost 9 bases, leaving 9 bases of the junction unmatched. Germline CDR1 LNHDA, CDR2 SQIVND (reference sequence). The CDR3 is CASQETGGFNEQFF. The CDR3 DNA reads as TGTGCCAGCCAAGAAACAGGGGGCTTCAATGAGCAGTTCTTC.

CDR3 in DNA: TGTGCCAGCAGTGACCAGAGGCGGGGGGGCACAGATACGCAGTATTTT. Amino acid sequence: CASSDQRRGGTDTQYF. This chain uses TRBV6-1 with TRBJ2-3; the match to TRBD2 covers 8 bases. Looked up from germline, CDR1 is MNHNS and CDR2 is SASEGT. The CDR3 is made up of 16 amino acids. The V segment lost 3 bases and the J segment 1 base; nucleotides outside the gene matches: 6.

This clonotype was detected once. The chain couples TRBV7-2 to TRBJ2-2; no reliable D call. V dropped 9 bases and J dropped 0 bases, with 8 bases sitting between them. The CDR3 has 13 amino acids. Germline-derived CDR1 and CDR2 are SGHTA and FQGNSA. The CDR3 is CARLIPNTGELFF. CDR3 coding DNA: TGTGCCAGGCTGATACCGAACACCGGGGAGCTGTTTTTT.

This chain joins TRBV27 and TRBJ2-5, with D tentatively TRBD2 (5 bases). V gave up 6 bases and J gave up 4 bases, with 12 bases separating them. Germline V gene data show CDR1 as MNHEY and CDR2 as SMNVEV (reference sequence). The CDR3 runs to 13 residues. CDR3 sequence: CASRRLGGETQYF. The CDR3, as DNA: TGTGCCAGCAGACGGTTAGGAGGAGAGACCCAGTACTTC.

This clonotype turned up a few times. This chain links TRBV4-1 with TRBJ1-2, with TRBD1 matching over 8 bases. Germline values: CDR1 MGHRA, CDR2 YSYEKL. The CDR3 loop spans 15 amino acids. The V segment lost 0 bases and the J segment 5 bases; nucleotides outside the gene matches: 5. In nucleotides, the CDR3 is TGCGCCAGCAGCCAAGACAGGGGGCAATGGTATGGCTACACCTTC. This encodes CASSQDRGQWYGYTF.

The chain uses TRBV19 and TRBJ1-4, with D possibly TRBD1 on 5 matching bases. The CDR3 spans 15 residues. Germline values: CDR1 LNHDA, CDR2 SQIVND (reference sequence). The V end lost 4 bases, the J end lost 3 bases, and 12 bases lay between the germline ends. The CDR3 sequence is CASSTPGRANEKLFF. CDR3 nucleotides: TGTGCCAGTAGTACCCCGGGACGGGCTAATGAAAAACTGTTTTTT.

This chain joins TRBV6-5 and TRBJ1-1; D is ambiguous. This CDR3 is 16 amino acids long. The germline CDR1 and CDR2 sequences are MNHEY and SVGAGI. V gave up 0 bases and J gave up 4 bases, with 15 bases separating them. The CDR3: CASSYSSVAHRTEAFF. The CDR3 nucleotides read TGTGCCAGCAGTTACTCGAGCGTAGCTCATCGCACTGAAGCTTTCTTT.

The chain is built from TRBV4-3 and TRBJ2-2, with D possibly being TRBD2 (6 bases). Germline CDR1 reads LGHNA; CDR2 reads YSLEER. V gave up 5 bases and J gave up 7 bases, with 11 bases separating them. The CDR3 covers 13 residues. The CDR3 DNA reads as TGCGCCAGCAGCACGGGAGCGGGCGGGGAGCTGTTTTTT. Translation: CASSTGAGGELFF.